This entry lists 26 T cell receptor beta chains sequenced from one sample in a study of regulatory T cells in long-lasting Graves disease. To make TCR beta libraries, researchers used iRepertoire HTBI primers and Arm-PCR of CDR3 regions. TCRdb recomputed calls from the multiplex PCR reads with MiXCR, one row per CDR3 protein. This table has 400,000 to 500,000 distinct CDR3 sequences, over 15% appearing once. Sample time point: newly diagnosed GD, antithyroid drugs for less than 3 months. RNA from PBMCs was the source of the TCR library. The same data also went into a second study, on T cells in Graves' hyperthyroidism and ophthalmopathy.

Sequencing used peripheral blood mononuclear cells (PBMCs), obtained at new diagnosis, from a patient treated with antithyroid drugs. These receptors came from a woman in her 30s with Graves disease.

This clonotype occurred a few times. This chain links TRBV19 with TRBJ2-7; TRBD2 aligns across 12 bases. CDR1 is LNHDA and CDR2 is SQIVND in the germline V gene (reference sequence). Trimming at V came to 8 bases and at J to 1 base, leaving 6 bases not matched to a gene. The CDR3 extends over 15 amino acids. The CDR3 protein is CASGLAGPVSYEQYF. The CDR3 DNA reads as TGTGCCAGTGGACTAGCGGGACCGGTTTCCTACGAGCAGTACTTC.

The V call is TRBV6-2 or TRBV6-3, the J call TRBJ1-4; D gene uncertain. Between the trimmed V and J ends, which lost 5 bases and 11 bases, there was a span of 24 bases. In germline, CDR1 is MNHEY, CDR2 SVGEGT. CDR3 length: 16 amino acids. The CDR3 loop reads CASSHGSGPGEEKLFF. CDR3 bases: TGTGCCAGCAGTCACGGCTCGGGTCCAGGAGAGGAGAAACTGTTTTTT.

This clonotype was counted at least ten times. CDR3: CASSLGGTLANYGYTF. The CDR3 DNA reads TGTGCCAGCAGCTTAGGAGGGACACTTGCTAACTATGGCTACACCTTC. The J gene is TRBJ1-2, the V gene TRBV7-9; possibly TRBD1 for D (6 bases). The V end was cut by 1 base, the J end by 0 bases, with 12 bases between. CDR3 length: 16 amino acids. Germline-derived CDR1 and CDR2 are SEHNR and FQNEAQ (reference sequence).

This chain uses TRBV15 with TRBJ1-2; D might be TRBD1 (6 bases). This CDR3 is built from 14 residues. Germline CDR1 LNHNV, CDR2 YYDKDF (reference sequence). V shed 0 bases and J shed 5 bases, with 10 bases lying between them. The CDR3 protein is CATSREQGPYGYTF. The CDR3 DNA is TGTGCCACCAGCAGAGAACAGGGACCGTATGGCTACACCTTC.

The chain employs TRBV29-1 and TRBJ2-2; 9 bases fit TRBD2. CDR3 length: 14 amino acids. J was trimmed by 3 bases and V by 3 bases; bases with no gene match: 2. The germline V gene encodes CDR1 SQVTM and CDR2 ANQGSEA. CDR3 region: CSVETSGYTGELFF. In DNA, the CDR3 is TGCAGCGTTGAGACTAGCGGATACACCGGGGAGCTGTTTTTT.

This clonotype was counted many times. CDR3: CASSLAGARRAVDTDTQYF. In DNA, the CDR3 is TGTGCCAGCAGCTTAGCTGGCGCCAGGCGAGCGGTCGACACAGATACGCAGTATTTT. This chain joins TRBV11-2 and TRBJ2-3, with a possible D match to TRBD2 (5 bases). This CDR3 contains 19 residues. Germline lookup yields CDR1 SGHAT and CDR2 FQNNGV. Trimming shortened V by 1 base and J by 2 bases, and 22 bases separated the two germline ends.

The chain is built from TRBV27 and TRBJ2-7; D unresolved. V lost 2 bases, J lost 2 bases, and 10 bases lay in between. CDR1 MNHEY and CDR2 SMNVEV come from the germline V gene (reference sequence). CDR3 length: 14 amino acids. The CDR3 here is CASSLRLGPYEQYF. CDR3 nucleotides: TGTGCCAGCAGTTTAAGGCTTGGGCCCTACGAGCAGTACTTC.

This clonotype has a handful of counts. V usage is TRBV6-1 and J usage is TRBJ2-3; D is ambiguous. The CDR3 is 13 residues long. Germline CDR1 MNHNS, CDR2 SASEGT. Between the trimmed V and J ends, which lost 7 bases and 4 bases, there was a span of 12 bases. The chain's CDR3 is CASTPIFADTQYF. The CDR3 DNA is TGTGCCAGCACTCCCATTTTTGCAGATACGCAGTATTTT.

This clonotype was counted a few times. The CDR3 DNA follows: TGTGCCAGCAGCTGGGACAGGGGGCAGGGTGAGCAGTTCTTC. Translating it yields CASSWDRGQGEQFF. The chain joins TRBV7-2 to TRBJ2-1, with TRBD1 matching over 12 bases. V lost 4 bases and J lost 9; bases outside the gene matches: 4. From germline, CDR1 is SGHTA and CDR2 FQGNSA. The CDR3 length is 14 residues.

The chain links TRBV24-1 to TRBJ2-5, with D possibly TRBD2 on 5 matching bases. The CDR3 has 15 residues. Germline V gene lookup returns CDR1 KGHDR and CDR2 SFDVKD. Deletions cut 4 bases from V and 4 bases from J, with 15 bases between. The CDR3: CATSDSFTGSETQYF. For the CDR3, the DNA is TGTGCCACCAGTGACTCTTTTACGGGGTCAGAGACCCAGTACTTC.

This clonotype was seen ten or more times. The V gene is TRBV27, the J gene TRBJ1-5; no reliable D call. V gave up 0 bases and J gave up 8 bases, with 8 bases separating them. CDR1 is MNHEY, CDR2 SMNVEV, per germline (reference sequence). This CDR3 is 13 amino acids long. In DNA, the CDR3 is TGTGCCAGCAGTTTATCGGTCGGTGAGCCCCAGCATTTT. Its protein is CASSLSVGEPQHF.

The V call is TRBV4-1, the J call TRBJ2-3; TRBD1 agrees at 7 bases. Unmatched junction bases numbered 13, after V lost 4 bases and J lost 0 bases. Germline V gene lookup returns CDR1 MGHRA and CDR2 YSYEKL. The CDR3 loop spans 18 amino acids. The DNA of the CDR3 is TGCGCCAGCAGCCGAAGTGGTGTCGAGGGGGCTAGCACAGATACGCAGTATTTT. This gives the protein CASSRSGVEGASTDTQYF.

This clonotype was seen only a few times. J is TRBJ1-5 and V is TRBV7-6; no clear D. In germline, CDR1 is SGHVS, CDR2 FNYEAQ. This CDR3 has 16 residues. V shed 1 base and J shed 0 bases, with 10 bases lying between them. DNA of the CDR3: TGTGCCAGCAGCTTAGGGAAGGGAAATAGCAATCAGCCCCAGCATTTT. Translated: CASSLGKGNSNQPQHF.

This chain links TRBV19 with TRBJ1-5; D perhaps matches TRBD1 (6 bases). CDR3 length equals 15 residues. The germline gives CDR1 LNHDA, CDR2 SQIVND (reference sequence). Trimming took off 7 bases at V and 0 bases at J, with 13 bases between the two ends. The CDR3 DNA reads TGTGCCAGTAACTCACAGGGTATTAGCAATCAGCCCCAGCATTTT. Amino acids: CASNSQGISNQPQHF.

This clonotype was detected ten times or more. V usage is TRBV14 and J usage is TRBJ2-1; the D gene is possibly TRBD2 (5 bases). Trimming took off 0 bases at V and 4 bases at J, with 10 bases between the two ends. Germline loops: CDR1 SGHDN, CDR2 FVKESK. This CDR3 has 15 amino acids. DNA for the CDR3: TGTGCCAGCAGCCAAGATCTTGGACTGTACAATGAGCAGTTCTTC. It translates to CASSQDLGLYNEQFF. The variable domain in full, completed from reference TRBV14 and TRBJ2-1, reads EAGVTQFPSHSVIEKGQTVTLRCDPISGHDNLYWYRRVMGKEIKFLLHFVKESKQDESGMPNNRFLAERTGGTYSTLKVQPAELEDSGVYFCASSQDLGLYNEQFFGPGTRLTVL.

Concerning this clonotype: This could be a read error, since a much larger clone is one nucleotide away. Here the CDR3 reads CASSSLRTSGTPGGSYNEQYF. CDR3 coding DNA: TGTGCCAGCAGTTCCCTCAGGACTAGCGGGACCCCCGGCGGCTCCTACAATGAGCAGTACTTC. The chain uses TRBV27 and TRBJ2-7; TRBD2 aligns across 12 bases. Trimming at V came to 4 bases and at J to 7 bases, leaving 26 bases not matched to a gene. This CDR3 comprises 21 residues. Per the germline V gene, CDR1 is MNHEY and CDR2 is SMNVEV (reference sequence).

On this clonotype itself: A much larger clone sits a single nucleotide away, making a read error possible. The CDR3 here is CAGSASGARETQYF. Written as DNA, the CDR3 is TGTGCCGGCAGTGCTAGCGGAGCCCGGGAGACCCAGTACTTC. The rearrangement joins TRBV12-3 or TRBV12-4 to TRBJ2-5; 7 bases match TRBD2. The CDR3 sequence is 14 residues long.

The V and J genes are TRBV28 and TRBJ2-7; TRBD1 agrees at 11 bases. Germline values: CDR1 MDHEN, CDR2 SYDVKM. The CDR3 contains 16 residues. Trimming at V came to 1 base and at J to 2 bases, leaving 4 bases not matched to a gene. The CDR3 DNA reads as TGTGCCAGCAGTTTATTCGCGGGACAGGGGGCCTACGAGCAGTACTTC. It encodes CASSLFAGQGAYEQYF.

Only a few counts were recorded for this clonotype. The chain links TRBV19 to TRBJ2-2; 8 bases are shared with TRBD1. The CDR3 loop spans 16 amino acids. J gave up 5 bases and V 7 bases, and 12 bases lay outside the gene matches. Germline values: CDR1 LNHDA, CDR2 SQIVND (reference sequence). Written as DNA, the CDR3 is TGTGCCAGTAATCGAGCTACAGGGGGGCTAACCGGGGAGCTGTTTTTT. This encodes CASNRATGGLTGELFF.

The CDR3 reads CASGGGSKQPQHF. In DNA form, the CDR3 reads TGTGCCAGTGGGGGGGGTTCGAAACAGCCCCAGCATTTT. The genes are TRBV19 and TRBJ1-5, with a possible D match to TRBD1 (5 bases). Germline V gene sequence: CDR1 LNHDA, CDR2 SQIVND (reference sequence). Trimming stripped 8 bases from V and 7 bases from J, with 15 bases between. The CDR3 consists of 13 residues.

This clonotype appeared a few times. The chain links TRBV29-1 to TRBJ2-3, with 12 bases fitting TRBD2. From germline, CDR1 is SQVTM and CDR2 ANQGSEA. This CDR3 contains 16 residues. J gave up 5 bases and V 7 bases, and 13 bases lay outside the gene matches. CDR3 DNA sequence: TGCAGCGCCCATGGTGGCCTAGCGGGAGGGGGAGATACGCAGTATTTT. Residues: CSAHGGLAGGGDTQYF.

Comment on this clonotype: A clone one base away is much larger, so this may be a read error. The rearrangement links TRBV11-2 to TRBJ2-5, with D unclear. V dropped 3 bases and J dropped 11 bases, with 19 bases sitting between them. CDR1 and CDR2 (germline): SGHAT, FQNNGV. There are 14 residues in the CDR3. This CDR3 reads CASSFLLENNEQYF. The CDR3 region has the DNA TGTGCCAGCAGCTTTTTATTGGAAAACAATGAGCAGTACTTC.

The V and J genes are TRBV19 and TRBJ2-3; TRBD2 agrees at 12 bases. V lost 6 bases and J lost 6; bases outside the gene matches: 10. Germline assignment: CDR1 LNHDA and CDR2 SQIVND (reference sequence). CDR3 length equals 16 residues. The CDR3 loop reads CASSPRTSGMSDTQYF. The CDR3 bases are TGTGCCAGTAGCCCGCGGACTAGCGGGATGAGCGATACGCAGTATTTT. Supplemented by reference TRBV19 and TRBJ2-3, the full variable domain reads DGGITQSPKYLFRKEGQNVTLSCEQNLNHDAMYWYRQDPGQGLRLIYYSQIVNDFQKGDIAEGYSVSREKKESFPLTVTSAQKNPTAFYLCASSPRTSGMSDTQYFGPGTRLTVL.

With respect to this clonotype: Just one base apart from a much larger clone, this may be a read error. The CDR3 ends on some other residue instead of the conserved phenylalanine or tryptophan, so this is likely a read error. No DNA is shown, since the ends of the CDR3 on it are uncertain; the CDR3 is the one TCRdb lists. The chain couples TRBV11-1 to TRBJ2-7; TRBD2, the table's D call, was not compared with the DNA. The CDR3 length equals 18 residues, ends included. The germline gives CDR1 SGHAT, CDR2 FQDESV (reference sequence). CDR3 loop: CASSRDSTLTLRRAEQYS.

This clonotype has at least ten counts. The V call is TRBV28, the J call TRBJ2-2; the D gene is possibly TRBD2 (5 bases). Germline V lookup: CDR1 MDHEN, CDR2 SYDVKM. V dropped 10 bases and J dropped 4 bases, with 31 bases sitting between them. The length of the CDR3 is 19 residues. CDR3 sequence (DNA): TGTGCCATCAGAGGAGAGGGAGACACGGGCTGGTGGGCCACCGGGGAGCTGTTTTTT. The encoded protein is CAIRGEGDTGWWATGELFF. The complete variable domain, with remaining parts taken from reference TRBV28 and TRBJ2-2, reads DVKVTQSSRYLVKRTGEKVFLECVQDMDHENMFWYRQDPGLGLRLIYFSYDVKMKEKGDIPEGYSVSREKKERFSLILESASTNQTSMYLCAIRGEGDTGWWATGELFFGEGSRLTVL.

This clonotype was counted many times. V and J are TRBV6-2 or TRBV6-3 and TRBJ2-3, with TRBD1 as a possible D gene (5 bases). The CDR3 is made up of 14 amino acids. Trimming shortened V by 2 bases and J by 2 bases, and 8 bases separated the two germline ends. CDR1 is MNHEY and CDR2 is SVGEGT in the germline V gene. The CDR3 loop reads CASSYGRATDTQYF. The CDR3 DNA is TGTGCCAGCAGTTACGGCAGGGCCACAGATACGCAGTATTTT.